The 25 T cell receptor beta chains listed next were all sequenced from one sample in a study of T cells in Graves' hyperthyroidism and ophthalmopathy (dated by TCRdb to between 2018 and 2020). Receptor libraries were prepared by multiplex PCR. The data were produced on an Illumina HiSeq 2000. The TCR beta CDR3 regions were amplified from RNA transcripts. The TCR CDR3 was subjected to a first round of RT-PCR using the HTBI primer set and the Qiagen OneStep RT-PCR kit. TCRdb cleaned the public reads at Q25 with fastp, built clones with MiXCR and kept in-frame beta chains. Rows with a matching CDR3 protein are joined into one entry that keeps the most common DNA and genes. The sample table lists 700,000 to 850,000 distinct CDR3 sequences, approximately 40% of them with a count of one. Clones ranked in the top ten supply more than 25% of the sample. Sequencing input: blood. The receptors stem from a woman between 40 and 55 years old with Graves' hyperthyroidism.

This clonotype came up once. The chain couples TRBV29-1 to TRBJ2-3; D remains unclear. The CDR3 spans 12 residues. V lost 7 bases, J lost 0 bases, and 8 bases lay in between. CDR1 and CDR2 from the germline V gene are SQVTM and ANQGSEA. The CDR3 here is CSGIGSTDTQYF. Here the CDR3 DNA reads TGCAGCGGAATCGGGAGCACAGATACGCAGTATTTT.

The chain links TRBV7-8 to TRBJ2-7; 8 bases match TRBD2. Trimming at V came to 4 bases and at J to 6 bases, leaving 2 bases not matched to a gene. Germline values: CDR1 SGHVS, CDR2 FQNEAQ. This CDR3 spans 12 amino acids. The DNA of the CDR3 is TGTGCCAGCAGCTCGCGGGAGGCCGAGCAGTACTTC. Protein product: CASSSREAEQYF.

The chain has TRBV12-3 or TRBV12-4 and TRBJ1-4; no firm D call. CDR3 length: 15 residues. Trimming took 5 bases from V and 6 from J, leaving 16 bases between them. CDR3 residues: CASSPHSGADEKLFF. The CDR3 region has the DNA TGTGCCAGCAGTCCCCACTCGGGTGCGGATGAAAAACTGTTTTTT.

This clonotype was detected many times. The CDR3 is CASTAMWGRGTEAFF. Written as DNA, the CDR3 is TGTGCCAGCACCGCGATGTGGGGTCGGGGCACTGAAGCTTTCTTT. The genes are TRBV19 and TRBJ1-1; the D is unclear. Trimming left V 9 bases short and J 4 bases short, with 21 bases between. Germline-derived CDR1 and CDR2 are LNHDA and SQIVND (reference sequence). The CDR3 sequence is 15 residues long.

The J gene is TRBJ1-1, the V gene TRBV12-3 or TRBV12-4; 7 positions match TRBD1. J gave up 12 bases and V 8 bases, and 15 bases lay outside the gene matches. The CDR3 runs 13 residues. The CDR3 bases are TGTGCCAGCGGCCTTGGAGGGGGCGCTCGAACTTTCTTT. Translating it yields CASGLGGGARTFF.

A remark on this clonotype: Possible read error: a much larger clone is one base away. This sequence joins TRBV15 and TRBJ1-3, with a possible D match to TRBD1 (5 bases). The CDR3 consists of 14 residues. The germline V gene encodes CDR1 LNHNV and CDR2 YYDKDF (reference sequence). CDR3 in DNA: TGTGCCACCAGGAGCCAGGGCCCTGGAAACACCATACATTTT. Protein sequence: CATRSQGPGNTIHF.

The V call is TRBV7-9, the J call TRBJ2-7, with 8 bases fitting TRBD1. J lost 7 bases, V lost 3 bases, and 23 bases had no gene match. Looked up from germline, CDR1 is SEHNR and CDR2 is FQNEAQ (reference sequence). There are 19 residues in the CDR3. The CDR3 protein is CASSFPLVNRQGSAEEQYF. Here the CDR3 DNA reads TGTGCCAGCAGCTTCCCCTTAGTTAATCGACAGGGGAGTGCGGAAGAGCAGTACTTC.

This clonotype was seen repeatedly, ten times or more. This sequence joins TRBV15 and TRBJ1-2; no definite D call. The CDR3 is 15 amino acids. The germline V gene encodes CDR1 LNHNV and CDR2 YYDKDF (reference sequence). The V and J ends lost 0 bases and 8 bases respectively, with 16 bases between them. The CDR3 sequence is CATSRELAGGFGYTF. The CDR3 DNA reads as TGTGCCACCAGCAGAGAGTTGGCGGGCGGCTTCGGCTACACCTTC.

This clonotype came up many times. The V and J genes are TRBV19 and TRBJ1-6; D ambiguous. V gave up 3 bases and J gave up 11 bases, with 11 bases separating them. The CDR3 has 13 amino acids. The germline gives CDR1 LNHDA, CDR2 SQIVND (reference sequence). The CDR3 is CASSISGVAPLHF. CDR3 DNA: TGTGCCAGTAGTATTTCCGGGGTCGCACCCCTCCACTTT.

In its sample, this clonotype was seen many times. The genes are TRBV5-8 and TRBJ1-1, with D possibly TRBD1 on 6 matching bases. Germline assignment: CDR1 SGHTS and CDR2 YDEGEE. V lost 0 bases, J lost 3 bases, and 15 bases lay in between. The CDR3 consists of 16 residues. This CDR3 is CASSLVPDRFDTEAFF. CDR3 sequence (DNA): TGTGCCAGCAGCTTGGTCCCGGACAGATTTGACACTGAAGCTTTCTTT.

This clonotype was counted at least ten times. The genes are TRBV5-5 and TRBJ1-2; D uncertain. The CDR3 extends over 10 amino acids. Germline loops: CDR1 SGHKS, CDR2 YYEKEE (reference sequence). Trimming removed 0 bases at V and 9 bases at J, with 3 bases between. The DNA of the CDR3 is TGTGCCAGCAGCTTGGGACGCTACACCTTC. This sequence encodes CASSLGRYTF.

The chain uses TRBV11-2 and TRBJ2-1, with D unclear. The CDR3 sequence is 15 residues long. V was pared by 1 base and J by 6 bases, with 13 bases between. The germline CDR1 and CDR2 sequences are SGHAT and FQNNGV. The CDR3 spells CASSLGELRSNEQFF. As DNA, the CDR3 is TGTGCCAGCAGCTTAGGTGAGTTGAGAAGCAATGAGCAGTTCTTC.

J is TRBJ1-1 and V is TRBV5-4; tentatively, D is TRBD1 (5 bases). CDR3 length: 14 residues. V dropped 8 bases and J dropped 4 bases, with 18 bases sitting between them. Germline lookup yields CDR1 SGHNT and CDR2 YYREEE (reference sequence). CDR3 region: CASSTDAGGTEAFF. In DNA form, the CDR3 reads TGTGCCAGTAGTACGGACGCTGGGGGCACTGAAGCTTTCTTT.

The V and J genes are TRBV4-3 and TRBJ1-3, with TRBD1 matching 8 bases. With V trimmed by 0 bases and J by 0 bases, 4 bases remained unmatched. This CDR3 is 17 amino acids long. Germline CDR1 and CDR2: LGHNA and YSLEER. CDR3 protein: CASSQDQGAFSGNTIYF. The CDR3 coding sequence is TGCGCCAGCAGCCAAGATCAGGGGGCGTTCTCTGGAAACACCATATATTTT.

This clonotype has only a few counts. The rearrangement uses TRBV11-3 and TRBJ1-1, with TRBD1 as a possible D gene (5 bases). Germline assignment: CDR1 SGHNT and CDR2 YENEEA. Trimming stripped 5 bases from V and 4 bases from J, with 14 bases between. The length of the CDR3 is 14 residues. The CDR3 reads CASSPRVGPTEAFF. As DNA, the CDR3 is TGTGCCAGCAGCCCTAGGGTGGGGCCCACTGAAGCTTTCTTT.

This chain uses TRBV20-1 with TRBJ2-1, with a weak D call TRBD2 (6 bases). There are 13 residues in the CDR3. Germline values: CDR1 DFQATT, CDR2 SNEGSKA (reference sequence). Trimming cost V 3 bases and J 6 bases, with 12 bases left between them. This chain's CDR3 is CSARMRRGNEQFF. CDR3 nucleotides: TGCAGTGCTAGGATGCGGCGGGGCAATGAGCAGTTCTTC.

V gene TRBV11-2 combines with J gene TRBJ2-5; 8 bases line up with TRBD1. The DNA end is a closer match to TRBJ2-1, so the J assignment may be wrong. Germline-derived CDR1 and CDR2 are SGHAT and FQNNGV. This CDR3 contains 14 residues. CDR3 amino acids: CASSFLTGGNEQFF. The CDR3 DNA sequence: TGTGCCAGCAGCTTTCTCACAGGGGGGAATGAGCAGTTCTTC.

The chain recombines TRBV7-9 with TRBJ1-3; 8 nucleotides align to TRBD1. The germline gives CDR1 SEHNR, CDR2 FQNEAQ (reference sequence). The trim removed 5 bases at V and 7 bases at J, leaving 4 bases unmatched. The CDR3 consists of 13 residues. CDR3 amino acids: CASSHRDRNTIYF. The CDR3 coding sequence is TGTGCCAGCAGCCACCGGGACAGGAACACCATATATTTT.

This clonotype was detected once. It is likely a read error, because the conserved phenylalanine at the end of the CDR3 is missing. CDR3 sequence reads: CASSEDRGFTEAFS. For the CDR3, the DNA is TGTGCCAGCAGCGAGGACAGGGGGTTCACTGAAGCTTTCTCT. The chain has TRBV6-1 and TRBJ1-1; 10 nucleotides agree with TRBD1. Germline V lookup: CDR1 MNHNS, CDR2 SASEGT. V shed 6 bases, J shed 4 bases, and the junction held 5 bases outside the gene matches. The CDR3 has 14 residues.

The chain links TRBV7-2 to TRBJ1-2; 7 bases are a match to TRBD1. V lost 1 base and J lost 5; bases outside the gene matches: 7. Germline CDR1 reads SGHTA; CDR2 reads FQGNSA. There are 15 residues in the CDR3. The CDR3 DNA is TGTGCCAGCAGCTTAGAGTTCCAGGGGGGGTATGGCTACACCTTC. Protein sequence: CASSLEFQGGYGYTF.

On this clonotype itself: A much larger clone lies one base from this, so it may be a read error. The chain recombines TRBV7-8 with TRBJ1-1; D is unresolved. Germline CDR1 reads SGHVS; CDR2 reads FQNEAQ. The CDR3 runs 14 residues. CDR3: CVSSLGRWNTEAFF. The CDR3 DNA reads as TGTGTCAGCAGCTTAGGACGGTGGAACACTGAAGCTTTCTTT. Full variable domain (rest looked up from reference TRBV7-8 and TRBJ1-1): GAGVSQSPRYKVAKRGQDVALRCDPISGHVSLFWYQQALGQGPEFLTYFQNEAQLDKSGLPSDRFFAERPEGSVSTLKIQRTQQEDSAVYLCVSSLGRWNTEAFFGQGTRLTVV.

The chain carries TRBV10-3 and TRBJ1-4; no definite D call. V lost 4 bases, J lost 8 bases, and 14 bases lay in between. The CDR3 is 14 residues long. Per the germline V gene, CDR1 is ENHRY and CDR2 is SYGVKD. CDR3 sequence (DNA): TGTGCCATCAGTGTCGGGTTAATAAGGGAAAAACTGTTTTTT. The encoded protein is CAISVGLIREKLFF.

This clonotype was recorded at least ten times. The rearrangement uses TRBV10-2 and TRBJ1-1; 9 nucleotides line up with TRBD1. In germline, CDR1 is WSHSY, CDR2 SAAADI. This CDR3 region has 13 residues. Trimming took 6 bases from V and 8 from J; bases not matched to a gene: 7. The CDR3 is CASRTTGGVEAFF. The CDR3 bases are TGCGCCAGCAGGACTACAGGGGGCGTGGAAGCTTTCTTT.

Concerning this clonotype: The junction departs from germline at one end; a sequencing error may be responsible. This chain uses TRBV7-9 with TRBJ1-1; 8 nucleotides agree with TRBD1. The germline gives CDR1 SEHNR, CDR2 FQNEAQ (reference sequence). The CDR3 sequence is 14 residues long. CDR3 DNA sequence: TGCGCCAGCAGCCCCCACAGGGGGACCACTGAAGCTTTCTTT. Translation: CASSPHRGTTEAFF.

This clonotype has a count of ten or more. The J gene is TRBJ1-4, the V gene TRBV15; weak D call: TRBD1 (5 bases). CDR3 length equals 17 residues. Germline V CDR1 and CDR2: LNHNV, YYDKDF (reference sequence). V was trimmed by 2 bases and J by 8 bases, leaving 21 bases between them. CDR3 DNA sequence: TGTGCCACCAGCAGACTCGGGGGAGGTGGCGGAAGCGAAAAACTGTTTTTT. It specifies CATSRLGGGGGSEKLFF.